This is a list of T cell receptor beta chains from one sample in a study of CD8+ T cells in alopecia areata. Sequencing was performed with immunoSEQ multiplex PCR; in TCRdb, only in-frame clones are kept and a portion is missing. The sample lists roughly 200,000 clones; around 63% were seen once. Sequenced material: CD4+ T cells sorted from blood, taken at week 0. These receptors originate from a human donor with alopecia areata. Each CDR3 is given with its conserved first and last residue. The D gene is left open where the match is weak. Clone size is given for some rows only: seen once, a few or many times, or a class if the clone is expanded.

J | size | D | V | CDR3 | DNA
TRBJ2-1 | few | - | TRBV4-3 | CASSQDQDSEQFF | TGCGCCAGCAGCCAAGACCAGGATTCTGAGCAGTTCTTC
TRBJ2-7 | - | TRBD1 | TRBV5-1 | CASSFLPGDRGPSSYEQYF | TGCGCCAGCAGTTTCCTCCCCGGGGACAGGGGACCTTCATCCTACGAGCAGTACTTC
TRBJ1-1 | - | TRBD1 | TRBV25-1 | CASRQGLNTEAFF | TGTGCCAGCAGACAGGGGTTGAACACTGAAGCTTTCTTT
TRBJ1-2 | - | - | TRBV6-5 | CASSPDWTVFYGYTF | TGTGCCAGCAGCCCCGATTGGACAGTCTTCTATGGCTACACCTTC
TRBJ2-3 | - | - | TRBV10-1 | CASSEKMVTQYF | TGCGCCAGCAGTGAGAAGATGGTAACGCAGTATTTT
TRBJ2-1 | - | TRBD1 | TRBV19 | CASSTGTANNEQFF | TGTGCCAGTAGTACTGGGACAGCTAACAATGAGCAGTTCTTC
TRBJ1-4 | - | - | TRBV30 | CAWSVGRKLFF | TGTGCCTGGAGTGTTGGGAGAAAACTGTTTTTT
TRBJ2-2 | few | - | TRBV27 | CASSFLTGELFF | TGTGCCAGCAGTTTTCTAACCGGGGAGCTGTTTTTT
TRBJ1-2 | few | - | TRBV30 | CAWVTGYGYTF | TGTGCCTGGGTCACAGGCTATGGCTACACCTTC
TRBJ2-1 | - | TRBD2 | TRBV4-1 | CASSQDYPAGGWNEQFF | TGCGCCAGCAGCCAAGATTACCCAGCGGGGGGTTGGAATGAGCAGTTCTTC
TRBJ2-1 | - | - | TRBV5-1 | CASSLDTGLVDEQFF | TGCGCCAGCAGCTTGGATACAGGGCTCGTGGATGAGCAGTTCTTC
TRBJ1-1 | - | - | TRBV18 | CASSPPGRPNTEAFF | TGTGCCAGCTCACCACCCGGACGGCCGAACACTGAAGCTTTCTTT
TRBJ1-2 | - | TRBD1 | TRBV29-1 | CSVDSGGPRGTF | TGCAGCGTTGACTCAGGGGGGCCTAGAGGAACCTTC
TRBJ2-1 | - | TRBD1 | TRBV30 | CAWGQGGNEQFF | TGTGCCTGGGGACAGGGGGGCAATGAGCAGTTCTTC
TRBJ2-5 | once | TRBD1 | TRBV27 | CASSYLTGMETQYF | TGTGCCAGCAGTTACCTGACAGGGATGGAGACCCAGTACTTC
TRBJ2-1 | - | TRBD2 | TRBV29-1 | CSVEPRTSGSYNEQFF | TGCAGCGTTGAACCAAGGACTAGCGGATCCTACAATGAGCAGTTCTTC
TRBJ2-7 | once | - | TRBV29-1 | CSVRDTLSYEQYF | TGCAGCGTCCGGGACACCCTATCCTACGAGCAGTACTTC
TRBJ2-5 | - | - | TRBV5-6 | CASSLVQLKETQYF | TGTGCCAGCAGCTTGGTTCAGCTAAAAGAGACCCAGTACTTC
TRBJ2-2 | - | TRBD2 | TRBV30 | CAWSVLAGGSTGELFF | TGTGCCTGGAGTGTGCTAGCGGGGGGCAGCACCGGGGAGCTGTTTTTT
TRBJ2-1 | many | TRBD2 | TRBV19 | CASSPRTSINEQFF | TGTGCCAGTAGTCCCCGGACTAGCATCAATGAGCAGTTCTTC
TRBJ1-2 | once | TRBD1 | TRBV9 | CASNPQGQGALGYTF | TGTGCCAGCAACCCCCAAGGACAGGGGGCTCTGGGCTACACCTTC
TRBJ1-2 | once | - | TRBV7-2 | CASSLAGEDGYTF | TGTGCCAGCAGCTTAGCAGGGGAGGATGGCTACACCTTC
TRBJ2-7 | - | - | TRBV4-3 | CASSQDLSYEQYF | TGCGCCAGCAGCCAAGATCTGTCCTACGAGCAGTACTTC
TRBJ2-6 | - | - | TRBV6-4 | CASSPFSGANVLTF | TGTGCCAGCAGTCCCTTCTCTGGGGCCAACGTCCTGACTTTC
TRBJ2-7 | - | TRBD1 | TRBV27 | CASSPWDRGFHEQYF | TGTGCCAGCAGTCCCTGGGACAGAGGTTTCCACGAGCAGTACTTC
TRBJ2-4 | - | - | TRBV7-2 | CASSLAGVTKNIQYF | TGTGCCAGCAGCTTAGCGGGGGTGACCAAAAACATTCAGTACTTC
TRBJ1-2 | - | TRBD1 | TRBV4-3 | CARDRLLYGYTF | TGCGCCAGGGACAGGTTATTGTATGGCTACACCTTC
TRBJ2-3 | - | - | TRBV30 | CAWTISGGTDTQYF | TGTGCCTGGACTATATCAGGGGGCACAGATACGCAGTATTTT
TRBJ2-3 | - | - | TRBV9 | CASSVRGTPSTDTQYF | TGTGCCAGCAGCGTACGGGGGACCCCTAGCACAGATACGCAGTATTTT
TRBJ1-5 | - | - | TRBV29-1 | CSVGEGGLQPQHF | TGCAGCGTTGGGGAAGGGGGTTTGCAGCCCCAGCATTTT
TRBJ2-1 | few | TRBD1 | TRBV15 | CATSIRTGSSEQFF | TGTGCCACCAGCATTCGGACAGGGTCCTCTGAGCAGTTCTTC
TRBJ1-3 | - | - | TRBV23-1 | CASSQNRISGNTIYF | TGCGCCAGCAGTCAAAACAGGATCTCTGGAAACACCATATATTTT
TRBJ2-7 | - | TRBD2 | TRBV11-2 | CASSLVAGAYEQYF | TGTGCCAGCAGCTTAGTAGCGGGGGCCTACGAGCAGTACTTC
TRBJ2-7 | - | - | TRBV29-1 | CSVDDSPSSYEQYF | TGCAGCGTTGATGATTCGCCGAGCTCCTACGAGCAGTACTTC
TRBJ2-5 | few | TRBD1 | TRBV7-7 | CASSLRGTGGETQYF | TGTGCCAGCAGCCTTCGTGGGACAGGTGGAGAGACCCAGTACTTC
TRBJ1-2 | few | TRBD1 | TRBV30 | CAWSSNRGNYGYTF | TGTGCCTGGAGTTCCAACAGGGGTAACTATGGCTACACCTTC
TRBJ1-2 | few | - | TRBV7-2 | CASNSFVQGLDYGYTF | TGTGCCAGCAACAGCTTCGTCCAGGGATTGGACTATGGCTACACCTTC
TRBJ1-5 | few | - | TRBV28 | CASSLSGRNQPQHF | TGTGCCAGCAGTTTGTCAGGGCGGAATCAGCCCCAGCATTTT
TRBJ1-4 | few | TRBD1 | TRBV7-8 | CASSGGQGVEKLFF | TGTGCCAGCAGCGGGGGACAGGGGGTAGAAAAACTGTTTTTT
TRBJ1-2 | - | - | TRBV29-1 | CSVAVRGNYGYTF | TGCAGCGTTGCAGTCCGGGGTAACTATGGCTACACCTTC
TRBJ1-6 | - | - | TRBV6-5 | CASSYAAGGSPLHF | TGTGCCAGCAGTTACGCAGCTGGTGGATCACCCCTCCACTTT
TRBJ2-2 | - | - | TRBV5-6 | CASSFLGSAGELFF | TGTGCCAGCAGCTTCCTCGGATCAGCTGGGGAGCTGTTTTTT
TRBJ1-2 | few | TRBD1 | TRBV29-1 | CSVEPRRGLYGYTF | TGCAGCGTTGAACCACGCAGGGGGCTTTATGGCTACACCTTC
TRBJ2-1 | - | - | TRBV14 | CASSQERLSSDEQFF | TGTGCCAGCAGCCAAGAGAGGCTGTCCTCGGATGAGCAGTTCTTC
TRBJ2-3 | - | - | TRBV7-2 | CASSSGRSADTQYF | TGTGCCAGCAGCTCCGGTCGTTCAGCAGATACGCAGTATTTT
TRBJ2-1 | - | - | TRBV30 | CAWSSTGQTYNEQFF | TGTGCCTGGAGTTCAACGGGCCAAACTTACAATGAGCAGTTCTTC
TRBJ1-1 | few | - | TRBV6-5 | CASSAIQGTEAFF | TGTGCCAGCAGTGCGATACAGGGAACTGAAGCTTTCTTT
TRBJ2-1 | - | TRBD1 | TRBV10-3 | CAIRDRELGFDEQFF | TGTGCCATCAGGGACAGGGAATTAGGATTTGATGAGCAGTTCTTC
TRBJ2-7 | - | TRBD1 | TRBV29-1 | CSVGQDLYEQYF | TGCAGCGTAGGACAGGACCTCTACGAGCAGTACTTC
TRBJ1-2 | few | TRBD1 | TRBV5-6 | CASSSMDRFDYGYTF | TGTGCCAGCAGCTCCATGGACAGGTTTGACTATGGCTACACCTTC
TRBJ1-6 | - | - | TRBV13 | CASSLNNSPLHF | TGTGCCAGCAGCTTGAATAATTCACCCCTCCACTTT
TRBJ1-1 | few | - | TRBV29-1 | CSGRKETPNTEAFF | TGCAGCGGTCGAAAAGAGACACCGAACACTGAAGCTTTCTTT
TRBJ1-5 | - | - | TRBV29-1 | CSAGRGPDQPQHF | TGCAGCGCCGGACGGGGACCCGATCAGCCCCAGCATTTT
TRBJ2-7 | few | - | TRBV29-1 | CSVEVAGTYEQYF | TGCAGCGTTGAAGTTGCAGGGACCTACGAGCAGTACTTC
TRBJ2-5 | - | - | TRBV6-5 | CASGQETQYF | TGTGCCAGCGGACAAGAGACCCAGTACTTC
TRBJ1-5 | - | - | TRBV6-6 | CASSYRGNQPQHF | TGTGCCAGCAGTTACCGCGGCAATCAGCCCCAGCATTTT
TRBJ2-5 | - | - | TRBV7-2 | CASSSSLKTQYF | TGTGCCAGCAGCTCCTCTTTAAAGACCCAGTACTTC
TRBJ1-1 | - | - | TRBV27 | CASSLVSGGTEAFF | TGTGCCAGCAGTTTAGTGTCCGGAGGAACTGAAGCTTTCTTT